This T cell receptor beta chain emerged from a study of blood T cells in healthy people across ages. Whole-study context: Capturing about one barcoded beta molecule per two T cells was achieved by template switching.

Each donor supplied about 9.6 milliliters of peripheral blood. It was with a sample-barcoded 5' primer and a J-beta primer mix that a second PCR of roughly 7 to 12 cycles was run. The template-switch adaptor, which had 12 random nucleotides, put a tag on each cDNA molecule. One entry per CDR3 protein, called by TCRdb with MiXCR from the 5' RACE reads. The sample records about 1.1 million distinct CDR3 sequences, 30% to 40% being singletons. As to this clonotype: The target antigen is unknown.

Study-wide results and limits: Getting older went along with TCR beta diversity per million T cells dropping roughly linearly.

This CDR3 comprises 15 residues. Between the trimmed V and J ends, which lost 5 bases and 0 bases, there was a span of 11 bases. CDR1 and CDR2 (germline): LNHNV, YYDKDF (reference sequence). Material: blood. This clonotype originated in a man younger than 35 in good health. This sequence joins TRBV15 and TRBJ1-3; possible D gene TRBD1, 5 bases. The DNA of the CDR3 is TGTGCCACCAGCGGGGGGACTTACTCTGGAAACACCATATATTTT. Translation: CATSGGTYSGNTIYF.